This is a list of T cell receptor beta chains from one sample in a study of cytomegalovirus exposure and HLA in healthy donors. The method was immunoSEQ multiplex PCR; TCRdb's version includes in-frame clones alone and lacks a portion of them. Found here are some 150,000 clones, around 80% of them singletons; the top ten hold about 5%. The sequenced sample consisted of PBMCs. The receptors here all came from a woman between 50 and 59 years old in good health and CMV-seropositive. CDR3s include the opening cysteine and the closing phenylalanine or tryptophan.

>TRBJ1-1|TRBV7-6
CASSSNRETEAFF
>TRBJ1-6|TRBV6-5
CASSIWRGSPLHF
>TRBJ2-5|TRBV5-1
CASSLGHLGETQYF
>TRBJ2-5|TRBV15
CATSRDNQETQYF
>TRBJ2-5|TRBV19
CACKDRAEETQYF
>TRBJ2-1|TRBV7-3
CASSFLTSGSAGEQFF
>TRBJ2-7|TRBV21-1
CASSRDMAVLYYEQYF
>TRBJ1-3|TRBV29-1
CSVAQGAKGNTIYF
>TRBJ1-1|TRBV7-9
CSSSPGQTSTEAFF
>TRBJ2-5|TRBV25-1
CASSELAGYQETQYF
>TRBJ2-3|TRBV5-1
CASSLRHSSTDTQYF
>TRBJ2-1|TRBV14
CASSPLGYGGSYNEQFF
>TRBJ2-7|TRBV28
CASRTGGGNEQYF
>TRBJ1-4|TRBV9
CASSVRLAANEKLFF
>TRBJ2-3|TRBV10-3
CAISEQAGATDTQYF
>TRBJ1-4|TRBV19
CASCLTGRLGLNEKLFF
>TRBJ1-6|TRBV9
CASSARGSYNSPLHF
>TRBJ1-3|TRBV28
CASGGLGTGLGNTIYF
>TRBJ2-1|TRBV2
CASREAGVPEQFF
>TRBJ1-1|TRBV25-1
CASRGAGRGEAFF
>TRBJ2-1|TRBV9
CASSRTSEINEQFF
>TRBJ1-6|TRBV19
CASSHRIQETGLNSPLHF